These 10 T cell receptor beta chains were all obtained from the same sample, sequenced in a study of blood T cell repertoires in COVID-19. Generated by immunoSEQ multiplex PCR, the TCRdb table keeps only in-frame clones and is missing some. The sample includes around 99,000 clones, about 87% seen only once; the top ten take approximately 6.8%. Sequencing used peripheral blood. These receptors were taken from a man aged 50 or older with active or convalescent COVID-19.

This rearrangement joins TRBV19 to TRBJ2-3, with 10 bases lining up with TRBD1. The CDR3 is 13 amino acids. V shed 5 bases, J shed 10 bases, and the junction held 6 bases outside the gene matches. Germline V gene data show CDR1 as LNHDA and CDR2 as SQIVND (reference sequence). The CDR3 sequence is CASSSTGQGSQYF. In DNA, the CDR3 is TGTGCCAGTAGTTCCACGGGACAGGGGTCGCAGTATTTT.

The V call is TRBV7-8, the J call TRBJ2-3; tentative D call: TRBD2 (5 bases). Germline lookup yields CDR1 SGHVS and CDR2 FQNEAQ. This CDR3 is 14 amino acids long. V was clipped by 1 base and J by 8 bases, with 13 bases between them. CDR3 in DNA: TGTGCCAGCAGCTTAGATGGGAGTGGAGGTACGCAGTATTTT. It specifies CASSLDGSGGTQYF.

This clone was detected once. The chain combines TRBV30 with TRBJ2-7, with D maybe TRBD1 (6 bases). The CDR3 has 13 amino acids. In germline, CDR1 is GTSNPN, CDR2 SVGIG (reference sequence). V lost 6 bases and J lost 1, with 13 bases in between. CDR3 nucleotide sequence: TGTGCCTGCGGAGGCAGGGGTTCCTACGAGCAGTACTTC. It codes for CACGGRGSYEQYF.

This chain joins TRBV7-2 and TRBJ1-4; 10 bases map to TRBD1. The germline gives CDR1 SGHTA, CDR2 FQGNSA. Germline trimming cut 4 bases from V and 10 bases from J; bases unmatched to any gene: 3. The CDR3 spans 13 residues. DNA for the CDR3: TGTGCCAGCAGCTCCGGGACAGGGGTAAAACTGTTTTTT. It encodes CASSSGTGVKLFF.

This sequence joins TRBV2 and TRBJ2-7; D unresolved. The CDR3 has 12 amino acids. With 8 bases removed from V and 6 bases from J, the gap between germline ends came to 14 bases. The germline V gene encodes CDR1 SNHLY and CDR2 FYNNEI. The CDR3 loop reads CASAGFGIEQYF. The CDR3 bases are TGTGCCAGCGCTGGCTTTGGTATCGAGCAGTACTTC.

This clone turned up a few times. The rearrangement links TRBV9 to TRBJ1-1, with D maybe TRBD1 (6 bases). Trimming removed 5 bases at V and 3 bases at J, with 20 bases between. Looked up from germline, CDR1 is SGDLS and CDR2 is YYNGEE. The CDR3 consists of 16 residues. The CDR3 DNA reads as TGTGCCAGCAGTGAGGGTGGGGGCGCGTTTGACACTGAAGCTTTCTTT. Its translation is CASSEGGGAFDTEAFF. The full variable domain, its missing parts supplied by reference TRBV9 and TRBJ1-1, is DSGVTQTPKHLITATGQRVTLRCSPRSGDLSVYWYQQSLDQGLQFLIQYYNGEERAKGNILERFSAQQFPDLHSELNLSSLELGDSALYFCASSEGGGAFDTEAFFGQGTRLTVV.

This clone has just one count. This chain joins TRBV6-5 and TRBJ1-1, with D unclear. The V end lost 0 bases, the J end lost 6 bases, and 14 bases lay between the germline ends. The germline V gene has CDR1 MNHEY and CDR2 SVGAGI. This CDR3 has 15 amino acids. DNA of the CDR3: TGTGCCAGCAGTTACTCCGTCGGAGGTTTACCTGAAGCTTTCTTT. This sequence encodes CASSYSVGGLPEAFF.

V usage is TRBV11-2 and J usage is TRBJ2-7, with 8 bases matching TRBD2. This CDR3 comprises 15 residues. Trimming removed 1 base from V and 5 bases from J; junction bases left unmatched: 7. The germline CDR1 and CDR2 sequences are SGHAT and FQNNGV. The CDR3 DNA is TGTGCCAGCAGCTTAGCGGGAGGGCCCTCGAACGAGCAGTACTTC. Translated, it gives CASSLAGGPSNEQYF. Based on the CDR3 plus reference TRBV11-2 and TRBJ2-7, the full variable domain is EAGVAQSPRYKIIEKRQSVAFWCNPISGHATLYWYQQILGQGPKLLIQFQNNGVVDDSQLPKDRFSAERLKGVDSTLKIQPAKLEDSAVYLCASSLAGGPSNEQYFGPGTRLTVT.

The J gene is TRBJ2-5, the V gene TRBV5-1; 7 bases line up with TRBD1. The trim removed 4 bases at V and 5 bases at J, leaving 11 bases unmatched. The V gene's germline CDR1 is SGHRS and CDR2 YFSETQ. The CDR3 extends over 15 amino acids. The CDR3 sequence: CASSEIGGFSETQYF. The CDR3 DNA sequence: TGCGCCAGCAGCGAGATAGGGGGCTTTTCTGAGACCCAGTACTTC.

The chain combines TRBV7-6 with TRBJ1-6; TRBD1 matches 9 bases. Germline loops: CDR1 SGHVS, CDR2 FNYEAQ. The CDR3 spans 15 residues. V shed 4 bases, J shed 6 bases, and the junction held 4 bases outside the gene matches. CDR3 nucleotide sequence: TGTGCCAGCAGCTCTACGGGACAGGGTAATTCACCCCTCCACTTT. It encodes CASSSTGQGNSPLHF.